This T cell receptor (beta chain) appears in the sequencing data of a study of blood T cell repertoires in COVID-19. Study summary: Samples came from the United States, Italy and Spain, spanning acute and convalescent COVID-19.

Clones were sequenced by immunoSEQ multiplex PCR, and TCRdb holds only the in-frame ones, with some missing. The data contain more than 70,000 clones, 75% to 90% of them seen just once; the ten biggest clones take up 15% to 20%. This clone was found once. Germline-derived CDR1 and CDR2 are MRHNA and SNTAGT. The CDR3 covers 14 residues. The trim removed 5 bases at V and 12 bases at J, leaving 8 bases unmatched. The sample consisted of peripheral blood. The genes are TRBV6-4 and TRBJ2-1; TRBD2 aligns across 12 bases. This clonotype originated in a woman older than 75 with acute or convalescent COVID-19. The CDR3 DNA reads as TGTGCCAGCAGTCCTAGCGGGGGGGCCTTAACGCAGTTCTTC. Amino acids: CASSPSGGALTQFF.